These 24 T cell receptor beta chains originate from one sample sequenced in a study of blood T cell repertoires in COVID-19. The assay was immunoSEQ multiplex PCR, and TCRdb's table has in-frame clones only and misses some. The sample shows some 220,000 clones, 84% of them seen only once. The sample consisted of peripheral blood. The receptor source for this set is a woman aged 60-70 years who had recovered from COVID-19.

The chain uses TRBV6-6 and TRBJ2-2, with D possibly matching TRBD2 (5 bases). The V gene's germline CDR1 is MNHNY and CDR2 SVGAGI (reference sequence). CDR3 length equals 16 residues. Trimming left V 2 bases short and J 5 bases short, with 15 bases between. Written as DNA, the CDR3 is TGTGCCAGCAGTTACCCGGGGTCGAGCCGTACCGGGGAGCTGTTTTTT. Encoded protein: CASSYPGSSRTGELFF.

The J gene is TRBJ1-1, the V gene TRBV5-1; 10 bases agree with TRBD1. Trimming cost V 4 bases and J 12 bases; bases outside gene matches: 15. Germline V gene sequence: CDR1 SGHRS, CDR2 YFSETQ. The CDR3 is made up of 15 amino acids. The CDR3 region is CASSLQTPGQGMTFF. The CDR3 region has the DNA TGCGCCAGCAGCCTCCAGACCCCGGGACAGGGGATGACTTTCTTT.

The chain employs TRBV7-2 and TRBJ2-7; a weak D match, TRBD2 (5 bases). Trimming stripped 3 bases from V and 7 bases from J, with 13 bases between. CDR3 length: 13 residues. Germline CDR1 reads SGHTA; CDR2 reads FQGNSA. The CDR3 DNA reads TGTGCCAGCAGCTTCGGGCCGCGGAGGGAGCAGTACTTC. Its protein product is CASSFGPRREQYF.

The chain combines TRBV7-2 with TRBJ2-7; 7 bases agree with TRBD1. Germline CDR1 is SGHTA and CDR2 is FQGNSA. The CDR3 has 15 amino acids. V dropped 5 bases and J dropped 4; count of bases not matched to a gene: 11. DNA for the CDR3: TGTGCCAGCAGCCCCCTACGGACAGGACCTTACGAGCAGTACTTC. This translates into CASSPLRTGPYEQYF.

The chain couples TRBV4-3 to TRBJ1-2, with D maybe TRBD1 (5 bases). Trimming cost V 8 bases and J 2 bases, with 6 bases left between them. The CDR3 totals 11 residues. Looked up from germline, CDR1 is LGHNA and CDR2 is YSLEER. As DNA, the CDR3 is TGCGCCAGCGGGGGGAACTATGGCTACACCTTC. Translated, it gives CASGGNYGYTF.

The chain recombines TRBV6-5 with TRBJ1-2; a weak D match, TRBD1 (6 bases). This CDR3 contains 14 residues. V was shortened by 6 bases and J by 6 bases, with 17 bases between the two germline ends. CDR1 MNHEY and CDR2 SVGAGI come from the germline V gene. CDR3 region: CASSIQGGGDGYTF. CDR3 DNA: TGTGCCAGCAGCATACAGGGAGGGGGGGATGGCTACACCTTC.

This clone was seen once. The chain has TRBV6-5 and TRBJ1-2; TRBD1 is a possible D gene (6 bases). This CDR3 is built from 13 residues. V was cut by 10 bases and J by 7 bases, with 19 bases left in between. Germline assignment: CDR1 MNHEY and CDR2 SVGAGI. CDR3: CAINSDRLPGYTF. For the CDR3, the DNA is TGTGCCATCAATAGTGACAGGCTACCTGGCTACACCTTC.

This chain's CDR3 is CASSGRQGNTEAFF. CDR3 sequence (DNA): TGTGCCAGCAGCGGACGACAGGGGAACACTGAAGCTTTCTTT. The V gene is TRBV5-5, the J gene TRBJ1-1, with 7 bases that match TRBD1. From germline, CDR1 is SGHKS and CDR2 YYEKEE (reference sequence). Trimming at V came to 4 bases and at J to 1 base, leaving 4 bases not matched to a gene. The CDR3 is 14 amino acids.

The V gene is TRBV19, the J gene TRBJ2-7; D is possibly TRBD1 (5 bases). The CDR3 totals 13 residues. Trimming shortened V by 5 bases and J by 0 bases, and 8 bases separated the two germline ends. Germline values: CDR1 LNHDA, CDR2 SQIVND (reference sequence). CDR3 coding DNA: TGTGCCAGTAGTTACAGGACCTCCTACGAGCAGTACTTC. This gives the protein CASSYRTSYEQYF.

This chain uses TRBV24-1 with TRBJ2-1; D uncertain. V lost 4 bases and J 12 bases, leaving 15 bases between the germline ends. The CDR3 sequence is 13 residues long. Looked up from germline, CDR1 is KGHDR and CDR2 is SFDVKD. The CDR3, as DNA: TGTGCCACCAGTGACGCCTCCCTCCTACTGCAGTTCTTC. Encoded protein: CATSDASLLLQFF.

The gene calls are TRBV12-5 and TRBJ2-5; TRBD2 agrees at 10 bases. This CDR3 spans 17 amino acids. The ends lost 0 bases at V and 1 base at J; junction bases unmatched: 5. The germline gives CDR1 LGHNT, CDR2 FRNRAP. The CDR3: CASGLVLLAGGQETQYF. CDR3 sequence (DNA): TGTGCTAGTGGTTTGGTACTCTTAGCGGGGGGCCAAGAGACCCAGTACTTC.

This clone has a single count. The chain is built from TRBV5-6 and TRBJ1-3, with no clear D. The CDR3 spans 14 residues. Germline-derived CDR1 and CDR2 are SGHDT and YYEEEE. V shed 3 bases and J shed 0 bases, with 7 bases lying between them. CDR3 nucleotide sequence: TGTGCCAGCAGCTCGGGGAACTCTGGAAACACCATATATTTT. Translated: CASSSGNSGNTIYF.

The rearrangement links TRBV7-6 to TRBJ1-5; possibly TRBD1 for D (6 bases). V lost 5 bases, J lost 2 bases, and 7 bases lay in between. The CDR3 sequence is 13 residues long. Germline loops: CDR1 SGHVS, CDR2 FNYEAQ. The CDR3 DNA reads as TGTGCCAGCAGCGGGGGCGGCAATCAGCCCCAGCATTTT. Amino acid sequence: CASSGGGNQPQHF. The full variable domain, its missing parts supplied by reference TRBV7-6 and TRBJ1-5, is GAGVSQSPRYKVTKRGQDVALRCDPISGHVSLYWYRQALGQGPEFLTYFNYEAQQDKSGLPNDRFSAERPEGSISTLTIQRTEQRDSAMYRCASSGGGNQPQHFGDGTRLSIL.

This sequence joins TRBV6-5 and TRBJ2-1; 9 nucleotides match TRBD1. The CDR3 covers 16 residues. CDR1 MNHEY and CDR2 SVGAGI come from the germline V gene. Trimming at V came to 1 base and at J to 2 bases, leaving 3 bases not matched to a gene. CDR3 coding DNA: TGTGCCAGCAGTTACTTACAGGGGGCGGCCTACAATGAGCAGTTCTTC. It translates to CASSYLQGAAYNEQFF.

This sequence joins TRBV4-1 and TRBJ2-5, with 10 nucleotides matching TRBD2. After removal of 8 bases from V and 3 bases from J, the junction contained 9 bases not matched to a gene. CDR1 MGHRA and CDR2 YSYEKL come from the germline V gene. The CDR3 contains 15 residues. CDR3 sequence (DNA): TGCGCCAGCCCACCAGGGACTAGCGCCAAAGAGACCCAGTACTTC. Its protein product is CASPPGTSAKETQYF.

The chain carries TRBV5-1 and TRBJ2-1, with 8 bases aligning to TRBD1. This CDR3 contains 18 residues. Germline values: CDR1 SGHRS, CDR2 YFSETQ. V lost 2 bases to trimming and J lost 8 bases; unmatched junction nucleotides: 18. In DNA, the CDR3 is TGCGCCAGCAGCTTCTCTCAGGGGGCCTCCCAACACAATGATGAGCAGTTCTTC. Its translation: CASSFSQGASQHNDEQFF.

The V and J genes are TRBV7-6 and TRBJ2-5, with 10 nucleotides matching TRBD1. CDR1 is SGHVS and CDR2 is FNYEAQ in the germline V gene. The J segment lost 5 bases and the V segment lost 6 bases, leaving 12 bases of the junction unmatched. The CDR3 runs 16 residues. CDR3 sequence: CASRPDRGRGWETQYF. The CDR3 DNA sequence: TGTGCCAGCAGGCCAGACAGGGGGCGAGGATGGGAGACCCAGTACTTC.

V gene TRBV30 combines with J gene TRBJ1-6, with D possibly matching TRBD1 (6 bases). Trimming removed 3 bases from V and 9 bases from J, with 15 bases in between. Germline CDR1 GTSNPN, CDR2 SVGIG (reference sequence). The CDR3 covers 14 residues. The DNA of the CDR3 is TGTGCCTGGAGCTCCGGCAGGGGCCTTTCACCCCTCCACTTT. It translates to CAWSSGRGLSPLHF.

The chain uses TRBV11-2 and TRBJ2-5; 9 positions agree with TRBD2. J gave up 1 base and V 3 bases, and 3 bases lay outside the gene matches. CDR3 length: 15 residues. Germline V lookup: CDR1 SGHAT, CDR2 FQNNGV. The chain's CDR3 is CASSFNSGGQETQYF. As DNA, the CDR3 is TGTGCCAGCAGCTTTAATAGCGGGGGCCAAGAGACCCAGTACTTC.

The chain recombines TRBV6-5 with TRBJ1-5, with unresolved D. Per germline, CDR1 MNHEY and CDR2 SVGAGI. CDR3 length: 15 amino acids. Trimming left V 2 bases short and J 2 bases short, with 10 bases between. The CDR3 bases are TGTGCCAGCAGTTACGGATCAGGCGGCAATCAGCCCCAGCATTTT. This sequence encodes CASSYGSGGNQPQHF.

This clone was detected once. This rearrangement joins TRBV11-3 to TRBJ2-3; a weak D match, TRBD2 (6 bases). Per the germline V gene, CDR1 is SGHNT and CDR2 is YENEEA. The CDR3 sequence is 13 residues long. With 4 bases removed from V and 8 bases from J, the gap between germline ends came to 13 bases. In DNA form, the CDR3 reads TGTGCCAGCAGCTCCTACATCGGGGGTACGCAGTATTTT. Protein: CASSSYIGGTQYF. Full variable domain (rest looked up from reference TRBV11-3 and TRBJ2-3): EAGVVQSPRYKIIEKKQPVAFWCNPISGHNTLYWYLQNLGQGPELLIRYENEEAVDDSQLPKDRFSAERLKGVDSTLKIQPAELGDSAVYLCASSSYIGGTQYFGPGTRLTVL.

The chain employs TRBV14 and TRBJ2-7; 10 bases line up with TRBD2. Trimming took 2 bases from V and 10 from J; bases not matched to a gene: 5. Germline lookup yields CDR1 SGHDN and CDR2 FVKESK. This CDR3 has 13 residues. CDR3 amino acids: CASSQPAGGPQYF. The CDR3 nucleotides are TGTGCCAGCAGCCAACCAGCGGGGGGGCCACAGTACTTC. Full variable domain (remainder filled in from reference TRBV14 and TRBJ2-7): EAGVTQFPSHSVIEKGQTVTLRCDPISGHDNLYWYRRVMGKEIKFLLHFVKESKQDESGMPNNRFLAERTGGTYSTLKVQPAELEDSGVYFCASSQPAGGPQYFGPGTRLTVT.

V and J are TRBV9 and TRBJ1-5; D gene unclear. Germline loops: CDR1 SGDLS, CDR2 YYNGEE. This CDR3 is built from 14 residues. With 3 bases removed from V and 5 bases from J, the gap between germline ends came to 12 bases. For the CDR3, the DNA is TGTGCCAGCAGCGCCGCCGGGTCTTATCAGCCCCAGCATTTT. It is translated as CASSAAGSYQPQHF.

The chain has TRBV4-3 and TRBJ2-2, with no clear D. CDR1 and CDR2 from the germline V gene are LGHNA and YSLEER. V shed 8 bases and J shed 0 bases, with 7 bases lying between them. CDR3 length: 13 amino acids. CDR3 sequence (DNA): TGCGCCAGCGGAGCTACGAACACCGGGGAGCTGTTTTTT. It translates to CASGATNTGELFF.